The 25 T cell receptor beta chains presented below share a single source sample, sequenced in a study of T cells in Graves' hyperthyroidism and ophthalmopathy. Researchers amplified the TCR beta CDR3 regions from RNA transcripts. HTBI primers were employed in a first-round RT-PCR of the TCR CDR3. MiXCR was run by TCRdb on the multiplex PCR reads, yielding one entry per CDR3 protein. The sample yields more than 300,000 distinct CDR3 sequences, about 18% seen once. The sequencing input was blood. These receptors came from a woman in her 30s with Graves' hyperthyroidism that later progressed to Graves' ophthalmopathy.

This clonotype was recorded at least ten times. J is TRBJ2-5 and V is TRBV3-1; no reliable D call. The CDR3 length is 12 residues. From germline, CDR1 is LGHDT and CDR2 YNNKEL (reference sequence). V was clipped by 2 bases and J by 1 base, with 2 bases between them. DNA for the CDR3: TGTGCCAGCAGCCAACTCCAAGAGACCCAGTACTTC. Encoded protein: CASSQLQETQYF.

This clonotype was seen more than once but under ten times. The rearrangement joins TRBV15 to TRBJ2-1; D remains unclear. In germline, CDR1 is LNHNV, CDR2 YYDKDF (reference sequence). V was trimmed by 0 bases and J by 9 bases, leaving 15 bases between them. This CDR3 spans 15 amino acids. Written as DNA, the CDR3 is TGTGCCACCAGCAGAGAGGCGACTGCCACCGGTGAGCAGTTCTTC. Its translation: CATSREATATGEQFF.

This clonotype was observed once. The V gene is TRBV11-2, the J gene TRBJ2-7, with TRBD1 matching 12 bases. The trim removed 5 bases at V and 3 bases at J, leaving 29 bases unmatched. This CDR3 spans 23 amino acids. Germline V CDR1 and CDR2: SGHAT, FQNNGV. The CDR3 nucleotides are TGTGCCAGCAGCCTTACCGGGCCCCCTTCCGGGACAGGGGGCTGGGGGCCTAACTACGAGCAGTACTTC. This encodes CASSLTGPPSGTGGWGPNYEQYF.

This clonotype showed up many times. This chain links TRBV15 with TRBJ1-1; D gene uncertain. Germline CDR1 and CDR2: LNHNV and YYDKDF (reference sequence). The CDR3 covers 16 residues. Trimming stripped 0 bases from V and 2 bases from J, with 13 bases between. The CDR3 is CATSRDPLLGNTEAFF. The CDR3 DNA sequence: TGTGCCACCAGCAGAGATCCCTTGTTGGGAAACACTGAAGCTTTCTTT.

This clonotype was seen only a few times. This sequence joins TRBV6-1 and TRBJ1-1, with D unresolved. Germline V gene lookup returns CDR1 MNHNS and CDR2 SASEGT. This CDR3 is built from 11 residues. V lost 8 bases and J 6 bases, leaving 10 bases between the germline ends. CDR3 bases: TGTGCCAGCTCGTCCAACCCTGAAGCTTTCTTT. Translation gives CASSSNPEAFF.

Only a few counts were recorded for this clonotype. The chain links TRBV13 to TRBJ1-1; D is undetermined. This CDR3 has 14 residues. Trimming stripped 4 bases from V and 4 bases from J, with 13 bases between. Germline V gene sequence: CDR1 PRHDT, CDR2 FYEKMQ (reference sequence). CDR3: CASSYPSGGTEAFF. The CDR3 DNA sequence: TGTGCCAGCAGCTATCCGTCAGGCGGCACTGAAGCTTTCTTT.

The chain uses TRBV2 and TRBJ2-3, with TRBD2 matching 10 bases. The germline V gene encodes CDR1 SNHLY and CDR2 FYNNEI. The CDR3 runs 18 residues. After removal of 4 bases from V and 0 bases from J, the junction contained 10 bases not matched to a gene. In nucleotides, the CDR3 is TGTGCCAGCAGTGGGACTAGCGGAGGTCCCCCTAGCACAGATACGCAGTATTTT. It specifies CASSGTSGGPPSTDTQYF.

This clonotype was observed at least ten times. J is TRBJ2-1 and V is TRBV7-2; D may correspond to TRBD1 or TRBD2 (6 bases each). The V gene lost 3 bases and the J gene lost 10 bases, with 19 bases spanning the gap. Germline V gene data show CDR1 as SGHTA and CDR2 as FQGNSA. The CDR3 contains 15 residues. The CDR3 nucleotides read TGTGCCAGCAGCTTCAGTAGGGCCTCGGGGGCGGAGCAGTTCTTC. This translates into CASSFSRASGAEQFF.

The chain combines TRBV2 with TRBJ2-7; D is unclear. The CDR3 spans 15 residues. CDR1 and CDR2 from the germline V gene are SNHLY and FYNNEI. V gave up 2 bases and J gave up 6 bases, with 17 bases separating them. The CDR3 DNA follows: TGTGCCAGCAGTGAAAGACTCCCTTGGGGATCCGAGCAGTACTTC. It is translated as CASSERLPWGSEQYF. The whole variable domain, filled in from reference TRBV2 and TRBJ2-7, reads EPEVTQTPSHQVTQMGQEVILRCVPISNHLYFYWYRQILGQKVEFLVSFYNNEISEKSEIFDDQFSVERPDGSNFTLKIRSTKLEDSAMYFCASSERLPWGSEQYFGPGTRLTVT.

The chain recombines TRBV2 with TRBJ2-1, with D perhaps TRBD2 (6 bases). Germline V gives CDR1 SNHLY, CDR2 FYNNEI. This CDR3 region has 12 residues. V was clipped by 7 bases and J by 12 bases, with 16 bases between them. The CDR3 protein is CASNLPVGGQFF. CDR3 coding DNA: TGTGCCAGCAACCTCCCTGTGGGGGGGCAGTTCTTC.

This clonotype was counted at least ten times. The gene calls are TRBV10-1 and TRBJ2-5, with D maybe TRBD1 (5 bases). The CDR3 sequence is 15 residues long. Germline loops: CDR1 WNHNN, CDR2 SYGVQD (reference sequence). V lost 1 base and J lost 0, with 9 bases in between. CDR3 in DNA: TGCGCCAGCAGTGAGTTCGCAGGGAACCAAGAGACCCAGTACTTC. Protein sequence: CASSEFAGNQETQYF.

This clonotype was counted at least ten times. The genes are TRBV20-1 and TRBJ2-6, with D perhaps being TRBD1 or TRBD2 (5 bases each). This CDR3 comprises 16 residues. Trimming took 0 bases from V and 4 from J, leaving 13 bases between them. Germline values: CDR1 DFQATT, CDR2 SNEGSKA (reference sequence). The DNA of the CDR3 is TGCAGTGCTAGAGATTTCGGGGCAAGGGGGGCCAACGTCCTGACTTTC. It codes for CSARDFGARGANVLTF.

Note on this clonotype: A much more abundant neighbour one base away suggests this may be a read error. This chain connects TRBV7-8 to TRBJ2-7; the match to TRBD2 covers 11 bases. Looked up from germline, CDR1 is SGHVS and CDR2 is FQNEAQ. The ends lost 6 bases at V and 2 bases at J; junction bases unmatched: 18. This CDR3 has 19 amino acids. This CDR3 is CASSIIAGGYRTRPYEQYF. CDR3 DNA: TGTGCCAGCAGTATTATAGCGGGAGGGTATCGGACTCGTCCCTACGAGCAGTACTTC.

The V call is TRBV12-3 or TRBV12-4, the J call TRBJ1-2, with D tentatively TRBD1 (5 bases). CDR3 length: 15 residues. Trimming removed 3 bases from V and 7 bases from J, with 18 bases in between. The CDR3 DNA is TGTGCCAGCAGTTTCGGTGGGGGAGGAGGCGGTGGCTACACCTTC. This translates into CASSFGGGGGGGYTF.

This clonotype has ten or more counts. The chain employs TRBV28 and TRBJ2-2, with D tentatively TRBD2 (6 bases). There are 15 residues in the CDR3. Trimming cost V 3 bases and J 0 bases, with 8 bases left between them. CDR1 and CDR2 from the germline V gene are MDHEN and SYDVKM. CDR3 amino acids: CASSLGGTNTGELFF. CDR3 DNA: TGTGCCAGCAGTTTGGGCGGGACGAACACCGGGGAGCTGTTTTTT. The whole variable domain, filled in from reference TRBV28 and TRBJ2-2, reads DVKVTQSSRYLVKRTGEKVFLECVQDMDHENMFWYRQDPGLGLRLIYFSYDVKMKEKGDIPEGYSVSREKKERFSLILESASTNQTSMYLCASSLGGTNTGELFFGEGSRLTVL.

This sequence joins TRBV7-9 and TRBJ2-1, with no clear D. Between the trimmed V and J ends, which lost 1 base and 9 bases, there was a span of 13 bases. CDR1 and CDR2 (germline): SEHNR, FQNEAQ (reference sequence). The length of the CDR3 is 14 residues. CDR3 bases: TGTGCCAGCAGCTTAGAAGGAGATGGAAGTGAGCAGTTCTTC. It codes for CASSLEGDGSEQFF. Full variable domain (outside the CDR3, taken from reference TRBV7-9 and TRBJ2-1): DTGVSQNPRHKITKRGQNVTFRCDPISEHNRLYWYRQTLGQGPEFLTYFQNEAQLEKSRLLSDRFSAERPKGSFSTLEIQRTEQGDSAMYLCASSLEGDGSEQFFGPGTRLTVL.

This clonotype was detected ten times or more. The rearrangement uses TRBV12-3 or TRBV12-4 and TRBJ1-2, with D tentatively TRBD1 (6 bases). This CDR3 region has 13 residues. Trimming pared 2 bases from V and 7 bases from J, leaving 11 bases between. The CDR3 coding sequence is TGTGCCAGCAGTTTAAACAGGGTTATTGGCTACACCTTC. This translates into CASSLNRVIGYTF.

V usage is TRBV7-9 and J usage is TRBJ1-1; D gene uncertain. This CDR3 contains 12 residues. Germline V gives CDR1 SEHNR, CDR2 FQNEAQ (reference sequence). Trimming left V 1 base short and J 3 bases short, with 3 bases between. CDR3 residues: CASSLVHTEAFF. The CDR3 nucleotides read TGTGCCAGCAGCTTAGTTCACACTGAAGCTTTCTTT.

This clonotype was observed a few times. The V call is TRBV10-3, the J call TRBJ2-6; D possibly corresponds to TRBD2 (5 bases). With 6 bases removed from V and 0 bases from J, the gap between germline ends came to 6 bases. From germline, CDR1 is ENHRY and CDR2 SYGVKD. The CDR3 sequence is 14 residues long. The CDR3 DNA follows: TGTGCCATCAGGGGAGTCTCTGGGGCCAACGTCCTGACTTTC. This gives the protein CAIRGVSGANVLTF.

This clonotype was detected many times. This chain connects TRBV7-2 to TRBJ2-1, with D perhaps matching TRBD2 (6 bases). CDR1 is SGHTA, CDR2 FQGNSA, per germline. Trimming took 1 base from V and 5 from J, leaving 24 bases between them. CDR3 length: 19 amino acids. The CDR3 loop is CASSLVPGYTGTANNEQFF. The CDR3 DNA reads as TGTGCCAGCAGCTTAGTTCCGGGCTACACCGGGACTGCGAACAATGAGCAGTTCTTC. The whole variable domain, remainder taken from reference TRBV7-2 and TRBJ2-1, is GAGVSQSPSNKVTEKGKDVELRCDPISGHTALYWYRQSLGQGLEFLIYFQGNSAPDKSGLPSDRFSAERTGGSVSTLTIQRTQQEDSAVYLCASSLVPGYTGTANNEQFFGPGTRLTVL.

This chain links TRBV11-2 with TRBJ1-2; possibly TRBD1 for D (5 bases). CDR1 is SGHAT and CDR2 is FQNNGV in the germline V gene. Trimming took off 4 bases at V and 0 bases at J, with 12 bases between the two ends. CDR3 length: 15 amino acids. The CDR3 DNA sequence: TGTGCCAGCAGCTGGGGGTCTTCGGCTAACTATGGCTACACCTTC. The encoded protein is CASSWGSSANYGYTF.

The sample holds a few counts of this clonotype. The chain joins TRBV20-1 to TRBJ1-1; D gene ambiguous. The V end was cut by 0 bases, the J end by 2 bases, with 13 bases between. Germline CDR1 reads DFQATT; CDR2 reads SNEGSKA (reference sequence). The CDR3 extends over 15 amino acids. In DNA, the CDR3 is TGCAGTGCTAGAGATCCCCATACCCGCAACACTGAAGCTTTCTTT. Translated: CSARDPHTRNTEAFF.

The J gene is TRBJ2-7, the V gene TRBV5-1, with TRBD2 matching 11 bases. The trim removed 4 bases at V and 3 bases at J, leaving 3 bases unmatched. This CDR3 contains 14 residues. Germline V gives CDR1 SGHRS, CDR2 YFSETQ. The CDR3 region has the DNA TGCGCCAGCAGCAAAACTAGCGGGAGCTACGAGCAGTACGTC. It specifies CASSKTSGSYEQYV.

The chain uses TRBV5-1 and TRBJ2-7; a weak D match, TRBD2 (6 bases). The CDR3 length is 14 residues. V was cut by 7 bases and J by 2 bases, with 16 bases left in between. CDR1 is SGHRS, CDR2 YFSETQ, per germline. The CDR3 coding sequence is TGCGCCAGCCGCGGGGTAGGGTCCACCTACGAGCAGTACTTC. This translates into CASRGVGSTYEQYF.

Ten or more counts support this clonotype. The CDR3 bases are TGCGCCAGCAGCTTTTGGCAGGGGGTAGATACGCAGTATTTT. It translates to CASSFWQGVDTQYF. The chain uses TRBV5-1 and TRBJ2-3; 7 nucleotides align to TRBD1. Germline-derived CDR1 and CDR2 are SGHRS and YFSETQ. Trimming took 2 bases from V and 5 from J; bases not matched to a gene: 5. The length of the CDR3 is 14 residues. The whole variable domain, filled in from reference TRBV5-1 and TRBJ2-3, reads KAGVTQTPRYLIKTRGQQVTLSCSPISGHRSVSWYQQTPGQGLQFLFEYFSETQRNKGNFPGRFSGRQFSNSRSEMNVSTLELGDSALYLCASSFWQGVDTQYFGPGTRLTVL.